This TCR beta chain is from a study of cytomegalovirus exposure and HLA in healthy donors. 60 Vbeta and 13 Jbeta primers were used in PCR. Clones were read by immunoSEQ multiplex PCR, and TCRdb kept only the in-frame ones, dropping some. This table holds some 110,000 clones, around 75% found once. Broader study findings: A prior analysis recorded that most TCR beta V segments were productive about 90% or about 30% of the time.

This clone showed up just once. Its antigen is not identified. The CDR3 runs 14 residues. The germline gives CDR1 PRHDT, CDR2 FYEKMQ (reference sequence). Losses at the gene ends were 4 bases for V and 6 bases for J; bases not matched to a gene: 8. V is TRBV13 and J is TRBJ2-5; 7 bases line up with TRBD1. Sequenced input: PBMCs. This receptor was identified in a man aged 30 to 45 in good health and CMV-seronegative. The CDR3 DNA reads as TGTGCCAGCAGCTCCTTCGACAGGGAGCAGACCCAGTACTTC. Translated: CASSSFDREQTQYF.